These T cell receptor beta chains were read from a single sample in a study of OX40 agonist ivuxolimab in advanced cancers. TCRdb keeps only in-frame clones here, not all; method: immunoSEQ multiplex PCR. Of 50,000 or so clones in the sample, approximately 90% were seen once. This material consisted of CD4+ or CD8+ T cells sorted from blood, taken in a trial of the OX40 agonist ivuxolimab. The receptor set was obtained from an adult with an advanced solid tumor such as melanoma, head and neck, liver or kidney cancer. Both conserved end residues are part of each CDR3. D genes are given only for firm matches. Rows give clone size only sometimes, using once, few, many, or a class for an expanded clone.

J gene	D gene	V gene	clone size	CDR3 protein	CDR3 DNA
TRBJ2-5	-	TRBV19	-	CASRTYGTQETQYF	TGTGCCAGTCGCACCTACGGAACCCAAGAGACCCAGTACTTC
TRBJ2-7	-	TRBV27	-	CASSPNAYEQYF	TGTGCCAGCAGCCCAAATGCCTACGAGCAGTACTTC
TRBJ2-1	-	TRBV4-2	-	CASSQEFLDRYNEQFF	TGTGCCAGCAGCCAAGAGTTTCTCGACAGGTACAATGAGCAGTTCTTC
TRBJ2-5	TRBD1	TRBV27	-	CASSFQGTGVISETQYF	TGTGCCAGCAGTTTTCAGGGGACAGGGGTGATTTCAGAGACCCAGTACTTC
TRBJ2-1	TRBD2	TRBV7-2	-	CASSRVAGNEQFF	TGTGCCAGCAGCCGTGTAGCGGGGAATGAGCAGTTCTTC
TRBJ2-7	-	TRBV14	-	CASSQASSREQYF	TGTGCCAGCAGCCAAGCATCCTCTCGGGAGCAGTACTTC
TRBJ1-5	-	TRBV28	-	CASSLTPPRQGRGQPQHF	TGTGCCAGCAGTTTAACTCCCCCGAGGCAGGGTAGGGGTCAGCCCCAGCATTTT
TRBJ2-1	-	TRBV15	-	CATSPLGSSYNEQFF	TGTGCCACCAGCCCCTTGGGTAGCTCCTACAATGAGCAGTTCTTC
TRBJ2-6	TRBD2	TRBV28	-	CATAVAGLSSGANVLTF	TGTGCCACCGCCGTAGCGGGGCTGTCCTCTGGGGCCAACGTCCTGACTTTC
TRBJ2-2	-	TRBV19	-	CASRAGTRGTGELFF	TGTGCCAGTAGGGCCGGGACGCGCGGCACCGGGGAGCTGTTTTTT
TRBJ2-7	TRBD1	TRBV27	-	CASSPGTGFYEQYF	TGTGCCAGCAGTCCGGGGACAGGTTTCTACGAGCAGTACTTC
TRBJ2-2	-	TRBV19	-	CASSIDPAGGGPNTGELFF	TGTGCCAGTAGTATAGATCCCGCAGGAGGGGGTCCCAACACCGGGGAGCTGTTTTTT
TRBJ2-3	-	TRBV28	-	CASSLSDTQYF	TGTGCCAGCAGTTTATCAGATACGCAGTATTTT
TRBJ2-1	-	TRBV12-5	once	CASAPGLGDPVTEQFF	TGTGCTAGTGCCCCAGGGTTAGGCGACCCTGTTACGGAGCAGTTCTTC
TRBJ2-7	TRBD1	TRBV11-3	-	CASSPGQGVSYEQYF	TGTGCCAGCAGCCCCGGACAGGGGGTCTCCTACGAGCAGTACTTC
TRBJ2-6	-	TRBV4-1	-	CASSQLDRVFSGANVLTF	TGCGCCAGCAGCCAACTAGATCGGGTTTTCTCTGGGGCCAACGTCCTGACTTTC
TRBJ2-7	TRBD2	TRBV7-3	-	CASSLGGSGYEQYF	TGTGCCAGCAGCTTAGGCGGGAGCGGCTACGAGCAGTACTTC
TRBJ1-5	-	TRBV7-9	-	CASSLDSSNQPQHF	TGTGCCAGCAGCTTAGACAGTAGCAATCAGCCCCAGCATTTT
TRBJ1-1	-	TRBV27	-	CASSSVGNTEAFF	TGTGCCAGCAGTTCCGTTGGGAACACTGAAGCTTTCTTT
TRBJ1-1	-	TRBV14	-	CASSPWTVMNTEAFF	TGTGCCAGCAGCCCATGGACAGTCATGAACACTGAAGCTTTCTTT
TRBJ2-7	TRBD1	TRBV6-7	-	CASSYRFGDREVYEQYF	TGTGCCAGCAGTTACAGGTTTGGGGACAGGGAGGTATACGAGCAGTACTTC
TRBJ2-1	-	TRBV11-2	-	CASSLEAGTPSSYNEQFF	TGTGCCAGCAGCTTAGAGGCCGGGACGCCTAGCTCCTACAATGAGCAGTTCTTC
TRBJ2-3	-	TRBV6-5	-	CASSYSVTFSDTQYF	TGTGCCAGCAGTTACTCTGTGACATTTTCAGATACGCAGTATTTT
TRBJ2-7	-	TRBV7-9	-	CASSPGHSYEQYF	TGTGCCAGCAGCCCGGGACATTCCTACGAGCAGTACTTC
TRBJ2-3	-	TRBV14	-	CASSLLAGLNTDTQYF	TGTGCCAGCAGCCTTTTGGCCGGCTTAAACACAGATACGCAGTATTTT
TRBJ1-1	-	TRBV14	-	CASSQGPDREAFF	TGTGCCAGCAGCCAGGGACCCGACAGGGAAGCTTTCTTT
TRBJ2-7	-	TRBV7-9	-	CASSLRGGIYEQYF	TGTGCCAGTTCCCTGAGGGGGGGGATCTACGAGCAGTACTTC
TRBJ1-2	TRBD1	TRBV10-2	-	CASTEDRGQDYGYTF	TGCGCCAGCACCGAGGACAGGGGGCAGGACTATGGCTACACCTTC
TRBJ2-7	TRBD2	TRBV6-5	-	CATQITETSGSEQYF	TGTGCCACCCAAATAACCGAGACTAGCGGGAGCGAGCAGTACTTC
TRBJ2-7	-	TRBV6-5	-	CASSYFAGPYEQYF	TGTGCCAGCAGTTACTTTGCAGGCCCCTACGAGCAGTACTTC
TRBJ2-7	TRBD1	TRBV18	-	CASSSGQGAVYEQYF	TGTGCCAGCTCATCCGGACAGGGGGCGGTCTACGAGCAGTACTTC
TRBJ2-7	TRBD2	TRBV27	-	CASSFRSGSSYEQYF	TGTGCCAGCAGTTTTAGAAGCGGGAGCTCCTACGAGCAGTACTTC
TRBJ2-4	TRBD2	TRBV11-2	few	CASSFAGGNIQYF	TGTGCCAGCAGCTTCGCGGGAGGGAACATTCAGTACTTC
TRBJ1-5	TRBD1	TRBV12-5	-	CASGLGTGVDSQPQHF	TGTGCTAGTGGTTTGGGGACAGGGGTTGACAGTCAGCCCCAGCATTTT
TRBJ2-1	-	TRBV7-2	-	CASSFNEQFF	TGTGCCAGCAGCTTCAATGAGCAGTTCTTC
TRBJ2-5	TRBD2	TRBV27	-	CASSFGGGQETQYF	TGTGCCAGCAGTTTCGGGGGGGGGCAAGAGACCCAGTACTTC
TRBJ2-7	-	TRBV5-1	-	CASSPYLGNPEQYF	TGCGCCAGCAGCCCCTACTTGGGGAACCCGGAGCAGTACTTC
TRBJ2-5	TRBD2	TRBV7-9	-	CAILGRGMQETQYF	TGTGCCATCCTTGGGAGGGGTATGCAAGAGACCCAGTACTTC
TRBJ1-1	-	TRBV7-9	once	CASNPGGAFEAFF	TGTGCCAGCAACCCGGGGGGGGCGTTTGAAGCTTTCTTT
TRBJ1-2	TRBD1	TRBV30	-	CACLTSGTGPHGYTF	TGTGCCTGTCTGACGAGCGGGACAGGGCCCCATGGCTACACCTTC
TRBJ2-7	-	TRBV6-5	-	CASSYTATYEQYF	TGTGCCAGCAGTTACACAGCGACCTACGAGCAGTACTTC
TRBJ2-7	-	TRBV7-7	-	CASSWGKGGEQYF	TGTGCCAGCAGCTGGGGTAAGGGAGGCGAGCAGTACTTC
TRBJ2-7	-	TRBV7-9	once	CASSQRTGNYEQYF	TGTGCCAGCAGCCAACGGACGGGAAACTACGAGCAGTACTTC
TRBJ2-5	TRBD2	TRBV28	-	CASSLRLAGGGETQYF	TGTGCCAGCAGTCTTCGACTAGCGGGAGGAGGAGAGACCCAGTACTTC
TRBJ1-1	TRBD1	TRBV10-3	-	CAISFRTGKATEAFF	TGTGCCATCAGTTTTAGGACAGGGAAGGCCACTGAAGCTTTCTTT
TRBJ1-2	-	TRBV7-9	-	CASSFVSDYGYTF	TGTGCCAGCAGCTTTGTCTCAGATTATGGCTACACCTTC
TRBJ2-7	-	TRBV6-1	-	CASSGGQTYEQYF	TGTGCCAGCAGCGGAGGACAGACCTACGAGCAGTACTTC
TRBJ2-3	TRBD2	TRBV9	-	CASSRGESTDTQYF	TGTGCCAGCAGTCGGGGGGAGAGCACAGATACGCAGTATTTT
TRBJ2-1	-	TRBV10-3	-	CAIEGTNYNEQFF	TGTGCCATTGAGGGAACTAACTACAATGAGCAGTTCTTC
TRBJ2-2	-	TRBV6-5	-	CASSYGQGAGELFF	TGTGCCAGCAGTTATGGGCAGGGCGCCGGGGAGCTGTTTTTT
TRBJ1-2	-	TRBV2	few	CASSDRSTEVGYTF	TGTGCCAGCAGTGACAGGAGTACCGAGGTTGGCTACACCTTC
TRBJ2-7	TRBD1	TRBV25-1	-	CASTPDRAYDDEQYF	TGTGCCAGCACCCCGGACAGGGCCTACGACGACGAGCAGTACTTC